The clone carrying this T cell receptor beta chain was counted between two and nine times. Its antigen is as yet unknown. One entry per CDR3 protein, called by TCRdb with MiXCR from the reads. The table includes some 320,000 distinct CDR3 sequences, about 29% detected once. The data are from a study of T cell repertoires in cytomegalovirus infection. Study-level background: Public TCR beta signature analysis indicated the presence of both CMV infection and matching HLA type.

The germline V gene has CDR1 SNHLY and CDR2 FYNNEI. Trimming pared 6 bases from V and 2 bases from J, leaving 13 bases between. This CDR3 spans 14 amino acids. Sequenced here: cultured PBMCs, sampled from culture after CMV antigen stimulation. V usage is TRBV2 and J usage is TRBJ2-5; D not certain. This receptor was obtained from a human donor in good health (CMV status not recorded). Some clones in this sample may be carry-over from other donors' samples. CDR3 loop: CASSPLLKQETQYF. The CDR3 nucleotides read TGTGCCAGCAGCCCTCTACTGAAACAAGAGACCCAGTACTTC.